One and the same sample provided the 14 T cell receptor beta chains below, sequenced in a study of blood T cell repertoires in COVID-19 (dated by TCRdb to between 2020 and 2021). Library method: the immunoSEQ multiplex PCR assay. TCRdb mirrors the immuneACCESS table, restricted to in-frame sequences. Some clones are absent from its copies; in checked studies, under half trace to an unresolved V gene, and the reason for the others is unknown. The sample yields some 15,000 clones; 85% to 90% were counted once. The leading ten clones occupy around 15% of the sample. Sequenced: peripheral blood. These receptors were collected from a man aged 45-60 years with active COVID-19.

The V call is TRBV5-1, the J call TRBJ2-2, with 10 bases matching TRBD2. Germline-derived CDR1 and CDR2 are SGHRS and YFSETQ. This CDR3 has 16 amino acids. V lost 2 bases and J lost 5; bases outside the gene matches: 6. CDR3 region: CASSFSGRANTGELFF. The CDR3 DNA follows: TGCGCCAGCAGCTTCAGCGGGAGGGCCAATACCGGGGAGCTGTTTTTT.

DNA of the CDR3: TGTGCCAGCAGTGAACAGGGAACCCCCTACGAGCAGTACTTC. It encodes CASSEQGTPYEQYF. The gene calls are TRBV6-1 and TRBJ2-7, with D perhaps matching TRBD1 (5 bases). Germline loops: CDR1 MNHNS, CDR2 SASEGT. This CDR3 region has 14 residues. V was pared by 2 bases and J by 2 bases, with 10 bases between.

The chain uses TRBV7-9 and TRBJ2-7; 11 positions agree with TRBD2. Germline V gene sequence: CDR1 SEHNR, CDR2 FQNEAQ (reference sequence). The V segment lost 4 bases and the J segment 2 bases; nucleotides outside the gene matches: 4. The CDR3 spans 15 residues. The CDR3 DNA reads TGTGCCAGCAGCTACACTAGCGGGAGTCCCTACGAGCAGTACTTC. Encoded protein: CASSYTSGSPYEQYF. The full variable domain, its missing parts supplied by reference TRBV7-9 and TRBJ2-7, is DTGVSQNPRHKITKRGQNVTFRCDPISEHNRLYWYRQTLGQGPEFLTYFQNEAQLEKSRLLSDRFSAERPKGSFSTLEIQRTEQGDSAMYLCASSYTSGSPYEQYFGPGTRLTVT.

V is TRBV7-3 and J is TRBJ2-2, with unresolved D. This CDR3 region has 13 residues. The germline V gene encodes CDR1 SGHTA and CDR2 FQGTGA. Trimming removed 3 bases from V and 6 bases from J, with 8 bases in between. The CDR3 bases are TGTGCCAGCAGCTTGGCCCCTTCCGGGGAGCTGTTTTTT. It is translated as CASSLAPSGELFF.

As concerns this clone: This sample includes further DNA sequences coding for the same CDR3. This chain joins TRBV9 and TRBJ2-1, with 7 nucleotides matching TRBD2. The CDR3 has 17 amino acids. The junction had 10 bases not matched to a gene; V was cut back by 4 bases and J by 0 bases. The germline gives CDR1 SGDLS, CDR2 YYNGEE. CDR3 DNA sequence: TGTGCCAGCAGCCCCCGAGGGCGCGGGAGCTCCTACAATGAGCAGTTCTTC. Protein sequence: CASSPRGRGSSYNEQFF.

This clone was seen only once. The gene calls are TRBV19 and TRBJ1-2, with D possibly matching TRBD1 (5 bases). The CDR3 is 13 residues long. The germline V and J ends were trimmed by 4 bases and 4 bases, with 10 bases remaining between them. The germline V gene has CDR1 LNHDA and CDR2 SQIVND (reference sequence). For the CDR3, the DNA is TGTGCCAGTAGTAATTTGGGGCCCTATGGCTACACCTTC. Translation: CASSNLGPYGYTF.

This chain connects TRBV5-1 to TRBJ2-7; 8 nucleotides line up with TRBD2. Germline V gene data show CDR1 as SGHRS and CDR2 as YFSETQ. The CDR3 has 15 residues. The trim removed 4 bases at V and 0 bases at J, leaving 6 bases unmatched. The CDR3 sequence: CASSIGSGSSYEQYF. Here the CDR3 DNA reads TGCGCCAGCAGCATCGGAAGCGGGAGCTCCTACGAGCAGTACTTC.

The CDR3 loop reads CASSTTGTVGNLSPLHF. DNA for the CDR3: TGTGCCAGTAGTACAACTGGGACAGTCGGAAACCTTTCACCCCTCCACTTT. The V call is TRBV19, the J call TRBJ1-6; 7 nucleotides agree with TRBD1. This CDR3 spans 17 amino acids. The V gene's germline CDR1 is LNHDA and CDR2 SQIVND (reference sequence). V shed 4 bases, J shed 9 bases, and the junction held 15 bases outside the gene matches. The full variable domain, its missing parts supplied by reference TRBV19 and TRBJ1-6, is DGGITQSPKYLFRKEGQNVTLSCEQNLNHDAMYWYRQDPGQGLRLIYYSQIVNDFQKGDIAEGYSVSREKKESFPLTVTSAQKNPTAFYLCASSTTGTVGNLSPLHFGNGTRLTVT.

The V call is TRBV24-1, the J call TRBJ1-2, with a possible D match to TRBD1 (6 bases). This CDR3 has 17 amino acids. The V gene lost 5 bases and the J gene lost 5 bases, with 23 bases spanning the gap. CDR1 and CDR2 (germline): KGHDR, SFDVKD. The CDR3 nucleotides are TGTGCCACCAGTGGGGGGAGGGGATCTGGACAGCTGTATGGCTACACCTTC. Its translation is CATSGGRGSGQLYGYTF.

The chain combines TRBV27 with TRBJ2-7, with D tentatively TRBD1 (6 bases). Trimming removed 8 bases from V and 5 bases from J, with 10 bases in between. The CDR3 length is 11 residues. Germline CDR1 and CDR2: MNHEY and SMNVEV (reference sequence). Here the CDR3 reads CASAYRDEQYF. Written as DNA, the CDR3 is TGTGCCAGCGCCTACAGGGACGAGCAGTACTTC.

This clone occurred a few times. This chain joins TRBV7-9 and TRBJ1-4, with 9 bases fitting TRBD1. Per the germline V gene, CDR1 is SEHNR and CDR2 is FQNEAQ (reference sequence). This CDR3 region has 16 residues. V dropped 5 bases and J dropped 8; count of bases not matched to a gene: 12. The CDR3 region has the DNA TGTGCCAGCAGCCCCAGTCCGGGACAGGGAAAAGAAAAACTGTTTTTT. It codes for CASSPSPGQGKEKLFF.

V and J are TRBV28 and TRBJ2-3, with 8 bases lining up with TRBD2. J gave up 1 base and V 6 bases, and 6 bases lay outside the gene matches. Germline V gene sequence: CDR1 MDHEN, CDR2 SYDVKM. There are 15 residues in the CDR3. CDR3 nucleotides: TGTGCCAGCAGACCCTCAGCGGGGGGCACAGATACGCAGTATTTT. Protein sequence: CASRPSAGGTDTQYF.

This rearrangement joins TRBV3-1 (or the pseudogene TRBV3-2) to TRBJ2-3, with D unresolved. The CDR3 has 12 residues. Trimming left V 1 base short and J 6 bases short, with 5 bases between. The germline gives CDR1 LGHDT, CDR2 YNNKEL (reference sequence). CDR3 sequence: CASSQVIDTQYF. The CDR3 DNA sequence: TGTGCCAGCAGCCAAGTCATTGATACGCAGTATTTT.

This clone is a singleton in its sample. The rearrangement joins TRBV27 to TRBJ2-7; tentative D call: TRBD1 (6 bases). V lost 3 bases and J 2 bases, leaving 14 bases between the germline ends. CDR3 length: 15 residues. Germline V gene data show CDR1 as MNHEY and CDR2 as SMNVEV (reference sequence). CDR3 sequence: CASSFRQGNTYEQYF. CDR3 coding DNA: TGTGCCAGCAGTTTCCGCCAGGGGAATACCTACGAGCAGTACTTC.